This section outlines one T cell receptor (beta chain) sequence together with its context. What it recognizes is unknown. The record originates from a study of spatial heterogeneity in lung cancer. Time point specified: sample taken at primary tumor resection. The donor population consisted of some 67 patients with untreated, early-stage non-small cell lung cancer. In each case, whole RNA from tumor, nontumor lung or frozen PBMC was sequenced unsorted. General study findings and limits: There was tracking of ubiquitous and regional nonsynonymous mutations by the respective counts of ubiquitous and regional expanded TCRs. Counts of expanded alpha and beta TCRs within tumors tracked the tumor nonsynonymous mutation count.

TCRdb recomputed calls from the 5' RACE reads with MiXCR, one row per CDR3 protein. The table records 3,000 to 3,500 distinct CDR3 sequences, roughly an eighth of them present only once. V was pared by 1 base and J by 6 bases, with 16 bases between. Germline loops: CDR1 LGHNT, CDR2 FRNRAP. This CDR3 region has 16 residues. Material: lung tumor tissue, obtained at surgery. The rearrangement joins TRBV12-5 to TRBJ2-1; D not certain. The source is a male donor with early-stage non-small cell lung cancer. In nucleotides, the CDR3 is TGTGCTAGTGGTTTGGCCGGGCCCAACTTTGTCAATGAGCAGTTCTTC. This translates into CASGLAGPNFVNEQFF.